This T cell receptor (beta chain) was identified in a study of CD8+ T cells in alopecia areata. Once RNA had been extracted, it was reverse transcribed into cDNA to act as the sequencing template. Sequencing used immunoSEQ multiplex PCR; TCRdb keeps in-frame clones, though not all of them. The sample has fewer than 250,000 clones, 45% to 65% seen once. As to treatment: oral pan-JAK inhibitor, 5-10 mg twice daily. Germline-derived CDR1 and CDR2 are SQVTM and ANQGSEA. Deletions cut 4 bases from V and 2 bases from J, with 12 bases between. CDR3 size: 13 residues. The sample here was CD4+ T cells sorted from blood, taken at week 4, from a patient treated with tofacitinib. The chain couples TRBV29-1 to TRBJ2-7; D not resolved. The TCR comes from a human donor with alopecia areata. The DNA for the CDR3 is TGCAGCGTTGTATCCAGGCACACCTACGAGCAGTACTTC. It yields the protein CSVVSRHTYEQYF.